This is a list of T cell receptor beta chains from one sample in a study of blood T cell repertoires in COVID-19. The repertoire was sequenced with immunoSEQ multiplex PCR; TCRdb's copy has only in-frame clones and lacks some. The sample has 150,000 to 200,000 clones; roughly 90% are singletons. Sequencing was performed on peripheral blood. The receptors were sampled from a man aged 55 to 69 with active or convalescent COVID-19. Both conserved end residues are part of each CDR3. A D gene is named only where the DNA matches it firmly.

TRBV7-8	TRBJ1-2	NA	TGTGCCAGCAGCTTAGAGGTCAGGGTGGGTGGCTACACCTTC	CASSLEVRVGGYTF
TRBV11-3	TRBJ2-5	NA	TGTGCCAGCAGCGAACGACAGGGGAGGGTAGAGACCCAGTACTTC	CASSERQGRVETQYF
TRBV18	TRBJ1-5	TRBD1	TGTGCCAGCTCACCGACTCGGACAGGGAGTGGCAATCAGCCCCAGCATTTT	CASSPTRTGSGNQPQHF
TRBV7-6	TRBJ1-3	TRBD1	TGTGCCAGCAGCCCTTACCAGGGGGCTGGAAACACCATATATTTT	CASSPYQGAGNTIYF
TRBV7-2	TRBJ2-2	TRBD2	TGTGCCAGCAGCTTAGTGACTAGCTCCGGGGAGCTGTTTTTT	CASSLVTSSGELFF
TRBV7-9	TRBJ1-2	NA	TGTGCCAGCAGCTTAGCCCAGGGGCCACCCTATGGCTACACCTTC	CASSLAQGPPYGYTF
TRBV5-8	TRBJ1-6	NA	TGTGCCAGCAGCTTGTTTCCAGGGTCTAATTCACCCCTCCACTTT	CASSLFPGSNSPLHF
TRBV27	TRBJ2-2	TRBD1	TGTGCCAGCAGTTCCTACAGGGGTGACACCGGGGAGCTGTTTTTT	CASSSYRGDTGELFF
TRBV18	TRBJ1-3	NA	TGTGCCAGCTCACCCGACAACTCTGGAAACACCATATATTTT	CASSPDNSGNTIYF
TRBV5-1	TRBJ1-1	TRBD1	TGCGCCAGCAGCCTACAGGGGCAGAACACTGAAGCTTTCTTT	CASSLQGQNTEAFF